One sample yielded the 12 T cell receptor beta chains listed below, sequenced in a study of beta chain features in type 1 diabetes. Since all of the isolated RNA was reverse transcribed, expressed TCRB transcripts were what got sequenced. Profiled with immunoSEQ multiplex PCR; TCRdb holds only in-frame clones, not every one. In the table there are about 620,000 clones, around 16% of which are singletons. The specimen sequenced was naive CD4+ T cells from blood. These receptors came from a man younger than 30 in good health.

This clone has more than one count but fewer than ten. This chain connects TRBV5-6 to TRBJ1-1, with unresolved D. V was shortened by 5 bases and J by 5 bases, with 7 bases between the two germline ends. The germline gives CDR1 SGHDT, CDR2 YYEEEE. The CDR3 consists of 11 residues. CDR3 DNA sequence: TGTGCCAGCAGTGCCTCGACTGAAGCTTTCTTT. Amino acids: CASSASTEAFF.

The CDR3 region has the DNA TGTGCCAGCAGCGTAGGAGGGGGGCCCCAGACAGATACGCAGTATTTT. Translated: CASSVGGGPQTDTQYF. The J gene is TRBJ2-3, the V gene TRBV9; D is perhaps TRBD1 or TRBD2 (6 bases each). The V gene's germline CDR1 is SGDLS and CDR2 YYNGEE. V lost 0 bases, J lost 3 bases, and 14 bases lay in between. The CDR3 has 16 residues.

This clone was picked up a small number of times. The rearrangement uses TRBV28 and TRBJ2-7; 7 bases line up with TRBD1. The ends lost 5 bases at V and 2 bases at J; junction bases unmatched: 9. The CDR3 contains 15 residues. Looked up from germline, CDR1 is MDHEN and CDR2 is SYDVKM. CDR3 nucleotides: TGTGCCAGCAGTATAGGGGGACAGACAACCTACGAGCAGTACTTC. It is translated as CASSIGGQTTYEQYF.

This clone was detected only a few times. The rearrangement joins TRBV29-1 to TRBJ1-1; D unclear. This CDR3 has 14 residues. Trimming cost V 7 bases and J 1 base, with 16 bases left between them. The germline V gene has CDR1 SQVTM and CDR2 ANQGSEA. CDR3 sequence: CSATFRAGNTEAFF. The CDR3 bases are TGCAGCGCCACTTTCCGGGCTGGGAACACTGAAGCTTTCTTT.

This clone was seen a handful of times. This chain uses TRBV6-1 with TRBJ2-7, with a tentative D call TRBD1 (6 bases). The CDR3 is 12 residues long. Germline loops: CDR1 MNHNS, CDR2 SASEGT. Deletions cut 6 bases from V and 5 bases from J, with 11 bases between. In DNA, the CDR3 is TGTGCCAGCAGACCGGACAGCCACGAGCAGTACTTC. This sequence encodes CASRPDSHEQYF.

The chain couples TRBV4-2 to TRBJ1-4; D call uncertain. CDR3 length equals 13 residues. Per germline, CDR1 LGHNA and CDR2 YNFKEQ. V was shortened by 5 bases and J by 4 bases, with 8 bases between the two germline ends. The CDR3 coding sequence is TGTGCCAGCAGCTACACCAGTAATGAAAAACTGTTTTTT. Translation: CASSYTSNEKLFF.

A few counts support this clone. The rearrangement joins TRBV5-1 to TRBJ2-3, with unresolved D. CDR1 SGHRS and CDR2 YFSETQ come from the germline V gene. The CDR3 contains 16 residues. Trimming stripped 1 base from V and 2 bases from J, with 14 bases between. The CDR3: CASSLNIPPSTDTQYF. DNA of the CDR3: TGCGCCAGCAGCTTGAACATCCCCCCTTCCACAGATACGCAGTATTTT. Together with reference TRBV5-1 and TRBJ2-3, the CDR3 gives the full variable domain: KAGVTQTPRYLIKTRGQQVTLSCSPISGHRSVSWYQQTPGQGLQFLFEYFSETQRNKGNFPGRFSGRQFSNSRSEMNVSTLELGDSALYLCASSLNIPPSTDTQYFGPGTRLTVL.

J is TRBJ2-3 and V is TRBV27; the match to TRBD2 covers 8 bases. The CDR3 is made up of 15 amino acids. Germline CDR1 and CDR2: MNHEY and SMNVEV (reference sequence). The V segment lost 9 bases and the J segment 4 bases; nucleotides outside the gene matches: 12. Written as DNA, the CDR3 is TGTGCCAGTTGGTCTAGCGGGCGTAAAGCAGATACGCAGTATTTT. Its translation: CASWSSGRKADTQYF.

This clone showed up just a few times. The rearrangement uses TRBV4-3 and TRBJ2-7; maybe TRBD1 (6 bases). This CDR3 has 13 amino acids. CDR1 and CDR2 from the germline V gene are LGHNA and YSLEER. Trimming left V 0 bases short and J 6 bases short, with 9 bases between. The CDR3 here is CASSQETGVEQYF. The DNA for the CDR3 is TGCGCCAGCAGCCAAGAGACAGGAGTCGAGCAGTACTTC.

A few counts support this clone. V is TRBV5-4 and J is TRBJ2-7, with D possibly matching TRBD2 (6 bases). The CDR3 has 14 amino acids. Trimming took off 4 bases at V and 2 bases at J, with 13 bases between the two ends. CDR1 and CDR2 (germline): SGHNT, YYREEE (reference sequence). The CDR3 region has the DNA TGTGCCAGCAGCAGAGGGTCTAGCGCCTACGAGCAGTACTTC. It is translated as CASSRGSSAYEQYF.

This clone was observed a handful of times. The identical CDR3 is also encoded by other nucleotide sequences in the sample. CDR3 in DNA: TGCGCCAGCAGCCCGGACAGGGTAGGCGAGCAGTTCTTC. Its protein is CASSPDRVGEQFF. The chain uses TRBV5-1 and TRBJ2-1; TRBD1 matches 8 bases. The CDR3 runs to 13 residues. V lost 4 bases and J lost 10; bases outside the gene matches: 7. Germline V CDR1 and CDR2: SGHRS, YFSETQ.

This chain connects TRBV5-4 to TRBJ1-2, with D possibly TRBD1 on 6 matching bases. The V gene's germline CDR1 is SGHNT and CDR2 YYREEE (reference sequence). Trimming cost V 2 bases and J 4 bases, with 12 bases left between them. The CDR3 is 14 residues long. CDR3: CASSFSEGGYGYTF. DNA for the CDR3: TGTGCCAGCAGCTTTAGCGAAGGGGGCTATGGCTACACCTTC.